These 18 T cell receptor beta chains were all obtained from the same sample, sequenced in a study of cytomegalovirus exposure and HLA in healthy donors. Vbeta (60) and Jbeta (13) primers were used in the PCR. Sequenced by immunoSEQ multiplex PCR; TCRdb stores in-frame clones only, minus some. The sample contains some 130,000 clones, 65% to 80% of which appear only once. The sequenced sample was PBMCs. The receptors were gathered from a man aged 40-49 years in good health and CMV-seronegative.

CDR3 residues: CASRGQVGGYTF. Written as DNA, the CDR3 is TGTGCCAGCAGGGGACAGGTAGGTGGCTACACCTTC. This chain uses TRBV6-6 with TRBJ1-2, with TRBD1 matching 8 bases. The J segment lost 7 bases and the V segment lost 6 bases, leaving 4 bases of the junction unmatched. The V gene's germline CDR1 is MNHNY and CDR2 SVGAGI (reference sequence). The CDR3 is made up of 12 amino acids.

The V call is TRBV16, the J call TRBJ1-1, with 11 bases matching TRBD1. The CDR3 extends over 14 amino acids. Germline loops: CDR1 KGHSY, CDR2 FQNENV. The J segment lost 7 bases and the V segment lost 6 bases, leaving 7 bases of the junction unmatched. The CDR3 protein is CASRTGTGGFEAFF. CDR3 DNA sequence: TGTGCCAGCAGAACCGGGACAGGGGGTTTTGAAGCTTTCTTT.

This chain joins TRBV6-6 and TRBJ1-4, with D maybe TRBD1 (6 bases). Germline V CDR1 and CDR2: MNHNY, SVGAGI (reference sequence). The CDR3 is 15 residues long. Between the trimmed V and J ends, which lost 4 bases and 8 bases, there was a span of 17 bases. This CDR3 is CASSSPQGRDEKLFF. The CDR3 coding sequence is TGTGCCAGCAGTTCCCCCCAGGGGAGAGACGAAAAACTGTTTTTT.

The J gene is TRBJ2-5, the V gene TRBV29-1; TRBD1 is a possible D gene (8 bases). CDR3 size: 13 residues. Germline V lookup: CDR1 SQVTM, CDR2 ANQGSEA. V was cut by 7 bases and J by 5 bases, with 17 bases left in between. The CDR3 DNA reads TGCAGCGATGACAGGGGAGGGTTGGAGACCCAGTACTTC. Amino acid sequence: CSDDRGGLETQYF.

CDR3 bases: TGTGCCAGTAGTATTCAGGGTCGCGGCTACACCTTC. Its protein is CASSIQGRGYTF. The gene calls are TRBV19 and TRBJ1-2; weak D call: TRBD1 (5 bases). V lost 3 bases to trimming and J lost 8 bases, with 10 bases between them. Germline V gene sequence: CDR1 LNHDA, CDR2 SQIVND (reference sequence). The CDR3 length is 12 residues.

This chain links TRBV30 with TRBJ2-7; 8 bases are a match to TRBD1. The CDR3 contains 14 residues. Germline assignment: CDR1 GTSNPN and CDR2 SVGIG (reference sequence). The V and J ends lost 4 bases and 6 bases, in that order; junction bases with no gene match: 11. CDR3 region: CAWTQGAQIFEQYF. The CDR3 DNA reads TGTGCCTGGACCCAGGGGGCGCAGATTTTCGAGCAGTACTTC.

The CDR3 DNA is TGTGCCAGCAGCCACAGGGGTGAAAAACTGTTTTTT. This sequence encodes CASSHRGEKLFF. The rearrangement joins TRBV5-6 to TRBJ1-4; 7 nucleotides align to TRBD1. This CDR3 has 12 amino acids. The V segment lost 4 bases and the J segment 7 bases; nucleotides outside the gene matches: 1. CDR1 is SGHDT, CDR2 YYEEEE, per germline. Drawing the rest from reference TRBV5-6 and TRBJ1-4, the complete variable domain is DAGVTQSPTHLIKTRGQQVTLRCSPKSGHDTVSWYQQALGQGPQFIFQYYEEEERQRGNFPDRFSGHQFPNYSSELNVNALLLGDSALYLCASSHRGEKLFFGSGTQLSVL.

The V call is TRBV6-5, the J call TRBJ1-1; D gene uncertain. The CDR3 is 12 amino acids. Germline V gene data show CDR1 as MNHEY and CDR2 as SVGAGI. V lost 5 bases and J lost 4, with 8 bases in between. The DNA of the CDR3 is TGTGCCAGCAGTGCCCGGGGCACTGAAGCTTTCTTT. Residues: CASSARGTEAFF.

The chain's CDR3 is CASSGRSGAVTDTQYF. The CDR3 DNA is TGTGCCAGCAGTGGGAGGAGCGGGGCAGTCACAGATACGCAGTATTTT. The gene calls are TRBV6-1 and TRBJ2-3; 7 nucleotides agree with TRBD2. The CDR3 contains 16 residues. The germline V gene encodes CDR1 MNHNS and CDR2 SASEGT. The J segment lost 2 bases and the V segment lost 4 bases, leaving 9 bases of the junction unmatched.

The CDR3 nucleotides are TGTGCCACCAGCAGAGCACAGGCCGGCAACGAGCAGTACTTC. As protein: CATSRAQAGNEQYF. The rearrangement links TRBV15 to TRBJ2-7; maybe TRBD1 (5 bases). Germline V lookup: CDR1 LNHNV, CDR2 YYDKDF (reference sequence). The CDR3 sequence is 14 residues long. V was cut by 1 base and J by 5 bases, with 12 bases left in between.

The V call is TRBV19, the J call TRBJ1-4; 7 bases line up with TRBD1. Germline V CDR1 and CDR2: LNHDA, SQIVND (reference sequence). Losses at the gene ends were 9 bases for V and 2 bases for J; bases not matched to a gene: 6. The CDR3 runs to 14 residues. The CDR3 region is CASRGTATNEKLFF. The DNA for the CDR3 is TGTGCCAGCCGCGGGACAGCGACTAATGAAAAACTGTTTTTT.

This clone was recorded once. V usage is TRBV7-3 and J usage is TRBJ2-3, with 9 nucleotides matching TRBD2. In germline, CDR1 is SGHTA, CDR2 FQGTGA. The CDR3 covers 15 residues. V dropped 4 bases and J dropped 4; count of bases not matched to a gene: 6. CDR3 nucleotide sequence: TGTGCCAGCAGCTCGCGGGGGGGCCGCGCAGATACGCAGTATTTT. Protein sequence: CASSSRGGRADTQYF.

V is TRBV5-4 and J is TRBJ2-2, with unresolved D. V lost 5 bases to trimming and J lost 3 bases, with 5 bases between them. Germline loops: CDR1 SGHNT, CDR2 YYREEE (reference sequence). This CDR3 contains 12 residues. The CDR3 coding sequence is TGTGCCAGCAGTATAGACACCGGGGAGCTGTTTTTT. The encoded protein is CASSIDTGELFF. The variable domain in full, completed from reference TRBV5-4 and TRBJ2-2, reads ETGVTQSPTHLIKTRGQQVTLRCSSQSGHNTVSWYQQALGQGPQFIFQYYREEENGRGNFPPRFSGLQFPNYSSELNVNALELDDSALYLCASSIDTGELFFGEGSRLTVL.

The chain's CDR3 is CASSSLIAGGSYEQYF. CDR3 DNA sequence: TGTGCCAGCAGTTCCCTAATAGCGGGAGGATCCTACGAGCAGTACTTC. V usage is TRBV28 and J usage is TRBJ2-7; 10 bases are a match to TRBD2. This CDR3 is built from 16 residues. CDR1 is MDHEN, CDR2 SYDVKM, per germline. With V trimmed by 4 bases and J by 1 base, 7 bases remained unmatched.

The chain carries TRBV27 and TRBJ2-5; tentatively, D is TRBD1 (6 bases). The CDR3 consists of 17 residues. CDR1 is MNHEY and CDR2 is SMNVEV in the germline V gene (reference sequence). Trimming left V 0 bases short and J 4 bases short, with 18 bases between. The chain's CDR3 is CASSLSGWVRGGETQYF. The CDR3 bases are TGTGCCAGCAGTTTATCTGGGTGGGTGAGAGGGGGAGAGACCCAGTACTTC.

This clone showed up just a few times. The chain joins TRBV6-5 to TRBJ2-7; 9 positions match TRBD1. The germline V gene encodes CDR1 MNHEY and CDR2 SVGAGI. V lost 5 bases and J lost 3; bases outside the gene matches: 5. The CDR3 contains 14 residues. Written as DNA, the CDR3 is TGTGCCAGCAGTGCCGGGACAGGGCGCTACGAGCAGTACTTC. As protein: CASSAGTGRYEQYF.

The gene calls are TRBV5-3 and TRBJ1-1; perhaps TRBD1 as D (5 bases). TRBV5-3 is noted as an ORF with a role that remains uncertain. With 4 bases removed from V and 4 bases from J, the gap between germline ends came to 11 bases. The length of the CDR3 is 13 residues. CDR3 nucleotides: TGTGCCAGAAGCCGCAGGAGGGGCACTGAAGCTTTCTTT. This translates into CARSRRRGTEAFF.

V usage is TRBV5-6 and J usage is TRBJ2-3; no clear D. The germline V gene has CDR1 SGHDT and CDR2 YYEEEE. The CDR3 length is 16 residues. Trimming shortened V by 0 bases and J by 1 base, and 12 bases separated the two germline ends. The CDR3 DNA reads TGTGCCAGCAGCTTGGTTAGAATAATCGGCACAGATACGCAGTATTTT. This encodes CASSLVRIIGTDTQYF.